One T cell receptor (beta chain) is described in this entry. Its specificity is unknown. V lost 6 bases and J 0 bases, leaving 12 bases between the germline ends. CDR3 size: 16 residues. The germline V gene encodes CDR1 LGHNA and CDR2 YSLEER. This record belongs to a study of long-term antiretroviral therapy in people with HIV. The study's findings and limits: Clonal populations expanded prior to ART predominated within the repertoire at all time points. Controls showed broader CDR3 length ranges than did the HIV repertoires. Participants lacked recorded data on ART adherence, viral resistance or therapy changes.

The study drew at least one pre-ART and at least two post-ART PBMC samples from every donor. The assay used was immunoSEQ (version v3.0), run at survey level. This table comes from immunoSEQ multiplex PCR, and its TCRdb copy is limited to in-frame clones, with some not included. The table lists 15,000 to 20,000 clones, about 86% of them singletons. This clonotype was sampled from a man aged 18 to 35 with HIV. The sample in question was unsorted PBMCs, obtained 0.1 years after starting antiretroviral therapy. The chain couples TRBV4-3 to TRBJ1-6; possibly TRBD1 for D (5 bases). The CDR3 DNA is TGCGCCAGCAGTCGGGACTGGGGCTCCTATAATTCACCCCTCCACTTT. This gives the protein CASSRDWGSYNSPLHF.